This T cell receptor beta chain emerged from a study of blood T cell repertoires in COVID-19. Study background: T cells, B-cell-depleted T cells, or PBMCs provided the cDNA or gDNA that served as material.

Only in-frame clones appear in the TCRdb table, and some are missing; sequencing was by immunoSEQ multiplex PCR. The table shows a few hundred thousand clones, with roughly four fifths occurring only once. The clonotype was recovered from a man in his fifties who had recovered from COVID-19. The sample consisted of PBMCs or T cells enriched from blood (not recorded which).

The CDR3 region is CAWTPGGMNEQFF. For the CDR3, the DNA is TGTGCCTGGACGCCCGGGGGTATGAATGAGCAGTTCTTC. This rearrangement joins TRBV30 to TRBJ2-1; possible D gene TRBD2, 6 bases. The CDR3 is 13 amino acids. V was cut by 4 bases and J by 7 bases, with 14 bases left in between. Per the germline V gene, CDR1 is GTSNPN and CDR2 is SVGIG (reference sequence).